This T cell receptor (beta chain) is from a study of T cells after yellow fever vaccination. Across the study: When fractions had low cell numbers, they were prepared with SMART-Seq v4 Ultra Low Input.

This clonotype has ten or more counts. TCRdb fed the 5' RACE reads into MiXCR, producing one record per CDR3 protein. The repertoire includes 200,000 to 300,000 distinct CDR3 sequences, 6.5% to 7.5% of them detected once, and approximately 1% sits in the top ten. This CDR3 has 16 amino acids. V lost 3 bases, J lost 0 bases, and 14 bases lay in between. CDR1 and CDR2 (germline): SGDLS, YYNGEE. The chain carries TRBV9 and TRBJ2-3, with a weak D call TRBD1 (7 bases). This clonotype was obtained from a young man who received the YFV17D yellow fever vaccine. The input for sequencing was CD4+ T cells sorted from PBMCs, taken on the day of the yellow fever booster vaccination. The CDR3 region has the DNA TGTGCCAGCAGCGCAAATGCGGGACAGAGCACAGATACGCAGTATTTT. Translation: CASSANAGQSTDTQYF.